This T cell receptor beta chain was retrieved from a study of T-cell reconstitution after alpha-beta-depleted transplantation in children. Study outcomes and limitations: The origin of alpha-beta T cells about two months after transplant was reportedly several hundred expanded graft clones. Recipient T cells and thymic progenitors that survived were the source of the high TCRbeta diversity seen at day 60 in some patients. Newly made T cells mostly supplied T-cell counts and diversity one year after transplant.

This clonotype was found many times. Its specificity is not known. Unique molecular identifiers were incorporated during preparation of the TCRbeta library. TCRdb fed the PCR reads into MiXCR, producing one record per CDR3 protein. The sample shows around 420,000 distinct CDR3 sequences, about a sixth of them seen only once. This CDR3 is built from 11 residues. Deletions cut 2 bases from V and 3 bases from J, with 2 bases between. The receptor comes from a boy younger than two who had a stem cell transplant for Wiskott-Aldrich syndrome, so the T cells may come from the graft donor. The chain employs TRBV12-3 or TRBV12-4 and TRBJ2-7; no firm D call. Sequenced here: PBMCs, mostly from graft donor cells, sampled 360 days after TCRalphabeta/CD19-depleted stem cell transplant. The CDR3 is CASSLHYEQYF. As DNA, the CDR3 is TGTGCCAGCAGTTTACACTACGAGCAGTACTTC.